This T cell receptor beta chain was documented in a study of cytomegalovirus exposure and HLA in healthy donors. Findings and limits, study-wide: Analyses of presence and absence presupposed an approximately uniform sequencing depth across donors. Later analysis showed TCR association rates varying by HLA locus, highest for DRB1 and lowest for HLA-C. A list of roughly 160 TCR beta chains associated with cytomegalovirus was given. Later analysis demonstrated an association between a missense DCLRE1C variant and TCR beta V- and J-gene trimming.

Points on this clone: The antigen is not known.

The PCR was carried out with 60 Vbeta primers and 13 Jbeta primers. Clones were read by immunoSEQ multiplex PCR, and TCRdb kept only the in-frame ones, dropping some. The sample contains approximately 120,000 clones, roughly 71% of which appear only once. This clonotype originated in a woman between 70 and 85 years old in good health and CMV-seropositive. The sample comprised PBMCs.

The CDR3 is CASSLESTGKYGYTF. In DNA, the CDR3 is TGTGCCAGCAGCCTCGAGTCGACAGGGAAATATGGCTACACCTTC. This chain joins TRBV5-4 and TRBJ1-2, with 7 bases matching TRBD1. The CDR3 loop spans 15 amino acids. V was clipped by 4 bases and J by 5 bases; unmatched bases: 11. The germline V gene has CDR1 SGHNT and CDR2 YYREEE (reference sequence).